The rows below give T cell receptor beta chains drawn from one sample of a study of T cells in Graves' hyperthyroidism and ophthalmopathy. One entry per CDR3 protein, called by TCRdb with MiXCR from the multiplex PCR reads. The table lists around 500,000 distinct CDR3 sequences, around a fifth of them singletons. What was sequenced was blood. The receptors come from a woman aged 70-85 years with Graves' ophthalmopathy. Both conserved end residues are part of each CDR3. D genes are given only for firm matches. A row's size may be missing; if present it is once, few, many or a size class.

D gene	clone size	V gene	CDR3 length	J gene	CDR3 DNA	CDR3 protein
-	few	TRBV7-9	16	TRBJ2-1	TGTGCCAGCAGCTTAGTCTCGGGGGAGTATTTTAATGAGCAGTTCTTC	CASSLVSGEYFNEQFF
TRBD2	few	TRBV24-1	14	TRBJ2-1	TGTGCCACCAGCAGGACTAGCGGGAGTGGGGAGCAGTTCTTC	CATSRTSGSGEQFF
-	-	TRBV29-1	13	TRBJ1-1	TGCAGCGCCAGCAGGGGTCAGTACACTGAAGCTTTCTTT	CSASRGQYTEAFF
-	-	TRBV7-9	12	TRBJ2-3	TGTGCCAGCAGCTCTGGTGGGGGCCACTCGTATTTT	CASSSGGGHSYF
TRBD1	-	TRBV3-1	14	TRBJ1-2	TGTGCCAGCAGCCGAGGGACAGCTAACTATGGCTACACCTTC	CASSRGTANYGYTF
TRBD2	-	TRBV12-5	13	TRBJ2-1	TGTGCTAGTGGACTAGCGGGTTTCAATGAGCAGTTCTTC	CASGLAGFNEQFF
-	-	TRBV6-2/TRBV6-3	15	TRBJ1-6	TGTGCCAGCAGTTACCCGACAGGCAATAATTCACCCCTCCACTTT	CASSYPTGNNSPLHF
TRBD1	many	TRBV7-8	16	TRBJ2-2	TGTGCCAGCAGCTTACACCGACAGGGGATCACCGGGGAGCTGTTTTTT	CASSLHRQGITGELFF
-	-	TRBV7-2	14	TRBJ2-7	TGTGCCAGCAGACCCTTGGACAGACCCTACGAGCAGTACTTC	CASRPLDRPYEQYF
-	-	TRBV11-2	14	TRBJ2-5	TGTGCCAGCAGCTTAGACAGAGGGGTAGAGACCCAGTACTTC	CASSLDRGVETQYF
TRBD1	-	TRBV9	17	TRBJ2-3	TGTGCCAGCTCACTACTACAGGGGATAGGGGGCACAGATACGCAGTATTTT	CASSLLQGIGGTDTQYF
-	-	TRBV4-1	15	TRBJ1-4	TGCGCCAGCAGCCAGGCAGCGACAACTAATGAAAAACTGTTTTTT	CASSQAATTNEKLFF
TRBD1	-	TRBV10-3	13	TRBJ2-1	TGTGCCATAAAAAAAGACAGGGCCAATGAGCAGTTCTTC	CAIKKDRANEQFF
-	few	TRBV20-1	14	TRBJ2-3	TGCAGTGCTAGACCCCCGGGGGCGTTGGATACGCAGTATTTT	CSARPPGALDTQYF
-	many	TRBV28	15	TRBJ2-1	TGTGCCAGCAGTTTTGAAGGTTACAACCTCAATGAGCAGTTCTTC	CASSFEGYNLNEQFF
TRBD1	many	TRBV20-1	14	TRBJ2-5	TGCAGTGCTGGCCGGGACAGGCTACAAGAGACCCAGTACTTC	CSAGRDRLQETQYF
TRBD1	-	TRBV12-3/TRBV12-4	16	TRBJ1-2	TGTGCCAGCAGTTCATGGGACAGGGCCAAGTCGAATGGCTACACCTTC	CASSSWDRAKSNGYTF
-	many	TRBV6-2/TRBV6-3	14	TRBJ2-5	TGTGCCAGCCGCCCAAGCGGAGGAGGAGAGACCCAGTACTTC	CASRPSGGGETQYF
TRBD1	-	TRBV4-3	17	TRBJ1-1	TGCGCCAGCAGCCAAAACCTTGGTGGGACAGTGACCACTGAAGCTTTCTTT	CASSQNLGGTVTTEAFF
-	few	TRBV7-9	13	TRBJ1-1	TGTGCCAGCGTAGACAGCAGGGTGTCTGAAGCTTTCTTT	CASVDSRVSEAFF
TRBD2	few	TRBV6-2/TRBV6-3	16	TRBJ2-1	TGTGCCAGCAGTTACTGGCCCAGCGGGACCCGCAATGAGCAGTTCTTC	CASSYWPSGTRNEQFF
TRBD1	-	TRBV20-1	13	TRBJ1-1	TGCAGTGTCCCGGGACAGGGGAACACTGAAGCTTTCTTT	CSVPGQGNTEAFF
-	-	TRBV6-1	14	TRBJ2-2	TGTGCCAGCAGGAGGACGAGGAACACCGGGGAGCTGTTTTTT	CASRRTRNTGELFF
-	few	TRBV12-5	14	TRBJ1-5	TGTGCTAGTGGCCTGACAGGTAGCAATCAGCCCCAGCATTTT	CASGLTGSNQPQHF
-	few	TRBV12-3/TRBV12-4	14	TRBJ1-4	TGTGCCAGCAGTTTTTATACAACTAATGAAAAACTGTTTTTT	CASSFYTTNEKLFF
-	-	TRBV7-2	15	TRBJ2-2	TGTGCCAGCAGCCAACGGGGCAGGGCGGCCGGGGAGCTGTTTTTT	CASSQRGRAAGELFF
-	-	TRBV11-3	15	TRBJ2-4	TGTGCCAGCAGCTTAATCTCAGGGGTGGGAAACATTCAGTACTTC	CASSLISGVGNIQYF
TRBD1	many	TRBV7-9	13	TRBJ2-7	TGTGCCAGCAGCTTCAGGACAGGGAGCGAGCAGTACTTC	CASSFRTGSEQYF
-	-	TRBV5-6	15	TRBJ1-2	TGTGCCAGCAGCTTGGCGACAGCCGGCGTGGTAGGCTACACCTTC	CASSLATAGVVGYTF
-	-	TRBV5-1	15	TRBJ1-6	TGCGCCAGCAGCCCAAGTTCCGGCCAGGGTTCACCCCTCCACTTT	CASSPSSGQGSPLHF
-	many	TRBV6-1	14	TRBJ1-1	TGTGCCAGCCGAGCCAATAGCTGGAACACTGAAGCTTTCTTT	CASRANSWNTEAFF
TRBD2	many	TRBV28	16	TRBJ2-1	TGTGCCAGCAGTTCATCCGGGCTAGCGGGAGAGAATGAGCAGTTCTTC	CASSSSGLAGENEQFF
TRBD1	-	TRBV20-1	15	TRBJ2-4	TGCAGTGCTCGAACCCTTGGGACAGGGACAAACATTCAGTACTTC	CSARTLGTGTNIQYF
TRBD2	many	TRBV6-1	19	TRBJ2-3	TGTGCCAGCAGTGCTCGGACTAGCGGGAGGGCCTTCAGTACAGATACGCAGTATTTT	CASSARTSGRAFSTDTQYF
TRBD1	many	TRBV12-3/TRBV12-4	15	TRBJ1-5	TGTGCCAGCCTAGCAAACACAGGGGGCTCCCAGCCCCAGCATTTT	CASLANTGGSQPQHF
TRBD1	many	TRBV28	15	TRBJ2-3	TGTGCCAGCAGTTCGGACAGGCGCCGCACAGATACGCAGTATTTT	CASSSDRRRTDTQYF
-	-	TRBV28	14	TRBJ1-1	TGTGCCAGCAGTCCGGGGGGGGCGTGCACTGAAGCTTTCTTT	CASSPGGACTEAFF
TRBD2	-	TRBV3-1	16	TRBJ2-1	TGTGCCAGCAGCCAAGGGGGAACGGGAGGGAGGCTTGAGCAGTTCTTC	CASSQGGTGGRLEQFF
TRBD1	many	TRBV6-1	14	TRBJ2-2	TGTGCCAGCAGTTCCGGGACAGGGCCCGGGGAGCTGTTTTTT	CASSSGTGPGELFF
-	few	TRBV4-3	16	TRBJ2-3	TGCGCCAGCAGCCAAGATAGTGGCGGGCCCACAGATACGCAGTATTTT	CASSQDSGGPTDTQYF
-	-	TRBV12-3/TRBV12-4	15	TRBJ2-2	TGTGCCAGCAGTTTATATGGACAGAACACCGGGGAGCTGTTTTTT	CASSLYGQNTGELFF
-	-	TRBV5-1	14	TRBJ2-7	TGCGCCAGCAGTCGCGAAATCCCCCTGTCGGGGCAGTACTTC	CASSREIPLSGQYF
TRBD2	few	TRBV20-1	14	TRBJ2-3	TGCAGTGCTAGAGATCTGGCTAGCGGTCGTACGCAGTATTTT	CSARDLASGRTQYF
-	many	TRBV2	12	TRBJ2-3	TGTGCCAGCAGTGAAGGAGGAGATACGCAGTATTTT	CASSEGGDTQYF
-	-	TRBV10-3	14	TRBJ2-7	TGTGCCATCAGTAGGACGGGGGGCGGGGACGAGCAGTACTTC	CAISRTGGGDEQYF
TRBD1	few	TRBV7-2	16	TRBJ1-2	TGTGCCAGCAGCTTCCGGGACAGGGGCCTCGTTGCTGGCTACACCTTC	CASSFRDRGLVAGYTF
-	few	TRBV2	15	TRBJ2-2	TGTGCCAGGGGGGGTACGGGAGCTAACACCGGGGAGCTGTTTTTT	CARGGTGANTGELFF
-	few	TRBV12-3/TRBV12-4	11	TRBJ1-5	TGTGCCAGCAGTTTCGCCGGGCCCCAGCATTTT	CASSFAGPQHF
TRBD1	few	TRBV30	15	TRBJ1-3	TGTGCCTGGAGTCAACCGGGACAGGCTGGAAACACCATATATTTT	CAWSQPGQAGNTIYF
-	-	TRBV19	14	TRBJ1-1	TGTGCCAGTAGCCCCCGGGAGCTGAACACTGAAGCTTTCTTT	CASSPRELNTEAFF
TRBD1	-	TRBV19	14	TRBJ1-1	TGTGCCAGTAGTATGTCCAGGGGGCAAACTGAAGCTTTCTTT	CASSMSRGQTEAFF
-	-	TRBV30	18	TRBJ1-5	TGTGCCTGGAGCCCCCTCGATCGATCTGGTAGTGACAATCAGCCCCAGCATTTT	CAWSPLDRSGSDNQPQHF
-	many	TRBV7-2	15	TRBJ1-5	TGTGCCAGCAGCGCGGGCGGGGGCTACGATCAGCCCCAGCATTTT	CASSAGGGYDQPQHF
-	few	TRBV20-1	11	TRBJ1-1	TGCAGTGCTAGCAAGAACACTGAAGCTTTCTTT	CSASKNTEAFF
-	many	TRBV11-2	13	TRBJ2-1	TGTGCCAGCAGAGGGGGCTCCTACAATGAGCAGTTCTTC	CASRGGSYNEQFF
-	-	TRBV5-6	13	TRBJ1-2	TGTGCCAGCACCCCGTGGCAGATCTATGGCTACACCTTC	CASTPWQIYGYTF
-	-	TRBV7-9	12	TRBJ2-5	TGTGCCACCTCCCAGTACCAAGAGACCCAGTACTTC	CATSQYQETQYF
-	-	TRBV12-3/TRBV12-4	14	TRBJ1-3	TGTGCCAGCAGTTTGTACCGAACTGGAAACACCATATATTTT	CASSLYRTGNTIYF
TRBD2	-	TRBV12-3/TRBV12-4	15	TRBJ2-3	TGTGCCAGCAGCCCGGGGGGGAGCGGCACAGATACGCAGTATTTT	CASSPGGSGTDTQYF
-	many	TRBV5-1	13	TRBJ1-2	TGCGCCAGCAGCCACTCGGGAAACTATGGCTACACCTTC	CASSHSGNYGYTF